This record covers a single T cell receptor beta chain. This specimen belongs to a study of control samples from healthy donors and cancer patients. Germline loops: CDR1 MGHRA, CDR2 YSYEKL. Trimming took 0 bases from V and 6 from J; bases not matched to a gene: 13. This CDR3 spans 17 amino acids. Assay used: immunoSEQ multiplex PCR; TCRdb lists only in-frame clones, some missing. The sample has about 96,000 clones; 90% to 95% are singletons. This sequence was found in a man aged 18-30 years in good health. This chain joins TRBV4-1 and TRBJ1-2; 7 nucleotides match TRBD1. The source material was blood. CDR3 sequence (DNA): TGCGCCAGCAGCCAAGAGGAGACAGGGTATTCAACGGATGGCTACACCTTC. It yields the protein CASSQEETGYSTDGYTF.